This record concerns one T cell receptor beta chain sequence. What it binds is not known. The sample originates from a study of vaccination and CD4 T cells after COVID-19. Cultured CD4+ T cell DNA underwent sequencing with the Oncomine TCR Beta short-read assay. TCRdb itself ran the PCR reads through MiXCR, one entry per CDR3 protein. The table shows more than 15,000 distinct CDR3 sequences, with around 45% occurring only once. The treatment: approximately nine-day PBMC culture with coronavirus spike peptide pools or control peptides (ViraFEST assay). After expanding antigen-specific T cells with peptide pools, ViraFEST sequenced their TCRs. It was on days 3 and 7 that half the medium was replaced with fresh IL-2 medium. CDR1 SGDLS and CDR2 YYNGEE come from the germline V gene. The CDR3 is 13 residues long. V dropped 0 bases and J dropped 9 bases, with 7 bases sitting between them.

Sequencing input: CD4+ T cells from blood, cultured in vitro. This chain uses TRBV9 with TRBJ1-6; D unresolved. This TCR was sampled from a human donor who had recovered from COVID-19. In DNA, the CDR3 is TGTGCCAGCAGCGTAGCTGGAGGTTCACCCCTCCACTTT. Residues: CASSVAGGSPLHF.